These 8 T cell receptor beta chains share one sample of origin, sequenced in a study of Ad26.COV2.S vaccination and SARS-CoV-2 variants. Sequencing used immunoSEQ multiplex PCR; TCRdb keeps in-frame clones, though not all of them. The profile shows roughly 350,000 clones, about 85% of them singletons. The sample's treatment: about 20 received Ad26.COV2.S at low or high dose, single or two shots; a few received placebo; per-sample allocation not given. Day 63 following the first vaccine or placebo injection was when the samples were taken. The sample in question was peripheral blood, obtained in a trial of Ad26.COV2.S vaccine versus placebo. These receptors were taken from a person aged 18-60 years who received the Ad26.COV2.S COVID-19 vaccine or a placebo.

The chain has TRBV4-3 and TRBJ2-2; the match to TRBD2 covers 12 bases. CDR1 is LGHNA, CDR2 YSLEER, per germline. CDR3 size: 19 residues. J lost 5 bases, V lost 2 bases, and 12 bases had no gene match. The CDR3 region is CASSQISGLAGTLTGELFF. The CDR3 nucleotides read TGCGCCAGCAGCCAAATTTCCGGACTAGCGGGAACTTTGACCGGGGAGCTGTTTTTT.

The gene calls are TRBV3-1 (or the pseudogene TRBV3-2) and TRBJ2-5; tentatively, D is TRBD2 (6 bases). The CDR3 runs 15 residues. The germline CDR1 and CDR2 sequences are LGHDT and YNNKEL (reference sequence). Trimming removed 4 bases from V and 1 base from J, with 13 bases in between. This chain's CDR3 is CASSLGRGSQETQYF. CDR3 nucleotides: TGTGCCAGCAGCCTCGGTCGGGGGAGCCAAGAGACCCAGTACTTC.

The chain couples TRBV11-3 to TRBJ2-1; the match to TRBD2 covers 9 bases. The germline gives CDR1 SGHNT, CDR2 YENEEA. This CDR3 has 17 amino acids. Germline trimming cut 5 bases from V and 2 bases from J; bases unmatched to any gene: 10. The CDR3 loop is CASSPGVAGDPYNEQFF. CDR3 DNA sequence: TGTGCCAGCAGCCCTGGAGTAGCGGGGGACCCCTACAATGAGCAGTTCTTC.

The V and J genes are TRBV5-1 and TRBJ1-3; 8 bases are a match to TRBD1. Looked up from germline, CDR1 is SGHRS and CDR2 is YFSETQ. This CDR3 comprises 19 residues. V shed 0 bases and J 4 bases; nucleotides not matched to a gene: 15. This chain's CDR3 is CASSLAKRTGSFAGNTIYF. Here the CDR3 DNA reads TGCGCCAGCAGCTTGGCTAAGAGGACAGGGAGTTTCGCAGGAAACACCATATATTTT.

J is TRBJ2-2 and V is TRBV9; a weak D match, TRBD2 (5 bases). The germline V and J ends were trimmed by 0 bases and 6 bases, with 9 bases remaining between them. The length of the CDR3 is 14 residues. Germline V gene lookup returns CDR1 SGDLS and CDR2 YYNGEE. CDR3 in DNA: TGTGCCAGCAGCGTAGCTGGAGGCCCCGGGGAGCTGTTTTTT. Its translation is CASSVAGGPGELFF.

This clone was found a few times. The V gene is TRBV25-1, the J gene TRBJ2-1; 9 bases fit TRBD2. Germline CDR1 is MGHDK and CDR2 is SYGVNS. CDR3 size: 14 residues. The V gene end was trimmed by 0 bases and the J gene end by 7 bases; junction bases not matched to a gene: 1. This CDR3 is CASSEYTSGNEQFF. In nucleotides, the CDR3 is TGTGCCAGCAGTGAATATACTAGCGGGAATGAGCAGTTCTTC.

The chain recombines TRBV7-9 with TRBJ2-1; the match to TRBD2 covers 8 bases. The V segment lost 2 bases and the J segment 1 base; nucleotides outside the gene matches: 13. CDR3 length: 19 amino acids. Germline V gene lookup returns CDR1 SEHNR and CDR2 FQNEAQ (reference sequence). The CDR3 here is CASSLRARAGVRSYNEQFF. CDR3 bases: TGTGCCAGCAGCTTACGAGCACGAGCGGGGGTCAGATCCTACAATGAGCAGTTCTTC.

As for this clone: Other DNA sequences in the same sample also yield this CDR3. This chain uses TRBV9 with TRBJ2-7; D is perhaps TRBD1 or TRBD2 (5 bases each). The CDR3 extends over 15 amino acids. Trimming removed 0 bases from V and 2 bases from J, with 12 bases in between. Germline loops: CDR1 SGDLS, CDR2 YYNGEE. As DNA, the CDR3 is TGTGCCAGCAGCGTAGGGGGGACCGGTACCTACGAGCAGTACTTC. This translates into CASSVGGTGTYEQYF.